These 22 T cell receptor beta chains share one sample of origin, sequenced in a study of blood T cell repertoires in COVID-19. TCRdb's table, derived via immunoSEQ multiplex PCR, lists solely in-frame clones and lacks some. Found here are 9,000 to 10,000 clones, around three quarters of them singletons; the top ten hold 30% to 45%. The sequenced material came from peripheral blood. Every receptor here comes from a human donor in a cohort sampled during active COVID-19.

This clone is a singleton in its sample. This chain uses TRBV14 with TRBJ2-7; D may be TRBD2 (5 bases). Trimming pared 3 bases from V and 3 bases from J, leaving 6 bases between. The CDR3 sequence is 12 residues long. Germline V gene data show CDR1 as SGHDN and CDR2 as FVKESK. CDR3 region: CASSHTSYEQYF. CDR3 coding DNA: TGTGCCAGCAGCCACACTAGCTACGAGCAGTACTTC.

CDR3 amino acids: CAWSLTDTQYF. The CDR3 DNA reads as TGTGCCTGGAGTCTCACAGATACGCAGTATTTT. V gene TRBV30 combines with J gene TRBJ2-3; D gene unclear. Germline loops: CDR1 GTSNPN, CDR2 SVGIG (reference sequence). The CDR3 extends over 11 amino acids. The V and J ends lost 2 bases and 2 bases respectively, with 2 bases between them.

This chain links TRBV30 with TRBJ1-1; maybe TRBD1 (6 bases). CDR1 GTSNPN and CDR2 SVGIG come from the germline V gene (reference sequence). With 4 bases removed from V and 1 base from J, the gap between germline ends came to 16 bases. The CDR3 loop spans 15 amino acids. This chain's CDR3 is CAWMISGHSNTEAFF. CDR3 coding DNA: TGTGCCTGGATGATTTCGGGACACTCGAACACTGAAGCTTTCTTT.

This clone occurred a few times. The chain recombines TRBV9 with TRBJ1-2; 10 nucleotides match TRBD1. The CDR3 is 13 amino acids. Per the germline V gene, CDR1 is SGDLS and CDR2 is YYNGEE. Trimming took 2 bases from V and 5 from J; bases not matched to a gene: 0. The CDR3 sequence: CASSVDRGYGYTF. The CDR3 nucleotides read TGTGCCAGCAGCGTGGACAGGGGGTATGGCTACACCTTC. Supplemented by reference TRBV9 and TRBJ1-2, the full variable domain reads DSGVTQTPKHLITATGQRVTLRCSPRSGDLSVYWYQQSLDQGLQFLIQYYNGEERAKGNILERFSAQQFPDLHSELNLSSLELGDSALYFCASSVDRGYGYTFGSGTRLTVV.

The sample holds one count of this clone. The CDR3: CASSEAEDLDSANYGYTF. CDR3 DNA sequence: TGTGCCAGCAGTGAAGCGGAGGACCTGGACAGCGCTAACTATGGCTACACCTTC. This chain links TRBV2 with TRBJ1-2; weak D call: TRBD1 (6 bases). The germline V gene has CDR1 SNHLY and CDR2 FYNNEI. This CDR3 has 18 residues. V dropped 0 bases and J dropped 0 bases, with 17 bases sitting between them.

The chain is built from TRBV6-5 and TRBJ2-3; perhaps TRBD1 as D (6 bases). Between the trimmed V and J ends, which lost 5 bases and 5 bases, there was a span of 17 bases. The germline V gene has CDR1 MNHEY and CDR2 SVGAGI. This CDR3 has 15 residues. For the CDR3, the DNA is TGTGCCAGCAGTAAAAATGACAGGTCTGAAGATACGCAGTATTTT. Protein: CASSKNDRSEDTQYF.

This chain links TRBV2 with TRBJ2-7; perhaps TRBD1 as D (5 bases). The CDR3 extends over 12 amino acids. From germline, CDR1 is SNHLY and CDR2 FYNNEI. Trimming took off 6 bases at V and 5 bases at J, with 11 bases between the two ends. The CDR3, as DNA: TGTGCCAGCAGCCAGGGAAGGGACGAGCAGTACTTC. Its translation is CASSQGRDEQYF. The variable domain in full, with the rest retrieved from reference TRBV2 and TRBJ2-7, is EPEVTQTPSHQVTQMGQEVILRCVPISNHLYFYWYRQILGQKVEFLVSFYNNEISEKSEIFDDQFSVERPDGSNFTLKIRSTKLEDSAMYFCASSQGRDEQYFGPGTRLTVT.

The J gene is TRBJ2-2, the V gene TRBV6-5; 8 bases agree with TRBD2. The CDR3 spans 15 residues. Trimming removed 6 bases from V and 0 bases from J; junction bases left unmatched: 3. The germline CDR1 and CDR2 sequences are MNHEY and SVGAGI. CDR3 in DNA: TGTGCCAGCAGGTCGGGGGGGGCGAACACCGGGGAGCTGTTTTTT. It specifies CASRSGGANTGELFF.

V usage is TRBV5-4 and J usage is TRBJ2-3; maybe TRBD1 (5 bases). CDR3 length: 16 residues. Germline CDR1 reads SGHNT; CDR2 reads YYREEE (reference sequence). V was pared by 5 bases and J by 4 bases, with 20 bases between. The DNA for the CDR3 is TGTGCCAGCAGGCGCGGCGACAGTGGTTTCCCAGATACGCAGTATTTT. Translating it yields CASRRGDSGFPDTQYF.

This clone was seen only a few times. The DNA for the CDR3 is TGTGCCAGCAGCCGCGACAGGCTCTACCCTAACTATGGCTACACCTTC. This gives the protein CASSRDRLYPNYGYTF. V is TRBV5-6 and J is TRBJ1-2, with D possibly being TRBD1 (6 bases). V dropped 4 bases and J dropped 0 bases, with 16 bases sitting between them. The CDR3 is 16 residues long. Germline CDR1 SGHDT, CDR2 YYEEEE.

The chain couples TRBV7-9 to TRBJ2-7; a weak D match, TRBD1 (6 bases). The CDR3 extends over 16 amino acids. Germline V gene data show CDR1 as SEHNR and CDR2 as FQNEAQ (reference sequence). V was pared by 1 base and J by 3 bases, with 16 bases between. The CDR3 protein is CASSLEGPGQIYEQYF. CDR3 bases: TGTGCCAGCAGCTTAGAGGGCCCGGGACAAATCTACGAGCAGTACTTC.

The chain uses TRBV12-3 or TRBV12-4 and TRBJ1-3, with a possible D match to TRBD1 (6 bases). V lost 6 bases, J lost 7 bases, and 13 bases lay in between. The CDR3 totals 13 residues. Written as DNA, the CDR3 is TGTGCCAGCAGCACCGGACAGCGGAACACCATATATTTT. Translation gives CASSTGQRNTIYF.

The gene calls are TRBV5-1 and TRBJ2-7; the D is unclear. The CDR3 is made up of 11 amino acids. The germline V gene has CDR1 SGHRS and CDR2 YFSETQ. Trimming left V 5 bases short and J 5 bases short, with 8 bases between. The DNA for the CDR3 is TGCGCCAGCAGATTTTCCGACGAGCAGTACTTC. It codes for CASRFSDEQYF.

This rearrangement joins TRBV7-2 to TRBJ1-6; 7 bases align to TRBD1. Germline loops: CDR1 SGHTA, CDR2 FQGNSA. J gave up 3 bases and V 4 bases, and 3 bases lay outside the gene matches. CDR3 length: 15 amino acids. The CDR3 region has the DNA TGTGCCAGCAGCTCCACAGGGGACTATAATTCACCCCTCCACTTT. Translating gives CASSSTGDYNSPLHF. The entire variable domain, with the rest obtained from reference TRBV7-2 and TRBJ1-6, is as follows: GAGVSQSPSNKVTEKGKDVELRCDPISGHTALYWYRQSLGQGLEFLIYFQGNSAPDKSGLPSDRFSAERTGGSVSTLTIQRTQQEDSAVYLCASSSTGDYNSPLHFGNGTRLTVT.

V usage is TRBV25-1 and J usage is TRBJ1-2, with D maybe TRBD1 (5 bases). The CDR3 sequence is 14 residues long. V was pared by 1 base and J by 6 bases, with 12 bases between. In germline, CDR1 is MGHDK, CDR2 SYGVNS. The CDR3 reads CASSESGGVDGYTF. The DNA for the CDR3 is TGTGCCAGCAGTGAATCGGGGGGAGTGGATGGCTACACCTTC.

The chain is built from TRBV6-5 and TRBJ2-2; TRBD2 agrees at 8 bases. CDR3 size: 14 residues. Germline V gene sequence: CDR1 MNHEY, CDR2 SVGAGI. The J segment lost 5 bases and the V segment lost 5 bases, leaving 4 bases of the junction unmatched. The CDR3 protein is CASSPAGGTGELFF. Written as DNA, the CDR3 is TGTGCCAGCAGTCCCGCGGGGGGTACCGGGGAGCTGTTTTTT.

A single count supports this clone. DNA of the CDR3: TGTGCCAGTAGTACTGACAGGGGATCTGAAGCTTTCTTT. It specifies CASSTDRGSEAFF. The chain uses TRBV19 and TRBJ1-1, with 8 bases aligning to TRBD1. The CDR3 covers 13 residues. The germline CDR1 and CDR2 sequences are LNHDA and SQIVND (reference sequence). J gave up 6 bases and V 4 bases, and 4 bases lay outside the gene matches.

V gene TRBV2 combines with J gene TRBJ1-1; D is possibly TRBD1 (6 bases). Germline lookup yields CDR1 SNHLY and CDR2 FYNNEI. The CDR3 runs to 15 residues. V was clipped by 4 bases and J by 0 bases, with 12 bases between them. The DNA for the CDR3 is TGTGCCAGCAGTGCCCCACAGGGCATGAACACTGAAGCTTTCTTT. It is translated as CASSAPQGMNTEAFF.

The J gene is TRBJ2-7, the V gene TRBV5-1, with D perhaps TRBD1 (6 bases). Germline V gene data show CDR1 as SGHRS and CDR2 as YFSETQ. V lost 3 bases, J lost 6 bases, and 25 bases lay in between. This CDR3 contains 17 residues. In DNA, the CDR3 is TGCGCCAGCAGCTCTAACAGCCCATCGTCTATGGGGGCCGAGCAGTACTTC. Its protein product is CASSSNSPSSMGAEQYF.

The V and J genes are TRBV10-3 and TRBJ1-5; 9 nucleotides agree with TRBD1. Losses at the gene ends were 3 bases for V and 2 bases for J; bases not matched to a gene: 8. Germline assignment: CDR1 ENHRY and CDR2 SYGVKD. The CDR3 consists of 17 residues. The CDR3 region is CAISERRDREGNQPQHF. In nucleotides, the CDR3 is TGTGCCATCAGTGAAAGGAGGGACAGGGAGGGCAATCAGCCCCAGCATTTT.

There are a few counts of this clone. V gene TRBV2 combines with J gene TRBJ1-1; D gene uncertain. V dropped 4 bases and J dropped 11 bases, with 14 bases sitting between them. CDR3 size: 12 residues. Germline CDR1 reads SNHLY; CDR2 reads FYNNEI. The CDR3, as DNA: TGTGCCAGCAGTGCGGAGGGAGGGTCCGCTTTCTTT. Translating it yields CASSAEGGSAFF.

The V and J genes are TRBV6-5 and TRBJ2-6; D gene ambiguous. The CDR3 spans 15 residues. V was pared by 6 bases and J by 0 bases, with 9 bases between. Germline V gene lookup returns CDR1 MNHEY and CDR2 SVGAGI. The CDR3 nucleotides read TGTGCCAGCAGCCGAGATAACTCTGGGGCCAACGTCCTGACTTTC. This translates into CASSRDNSGANVLTF.